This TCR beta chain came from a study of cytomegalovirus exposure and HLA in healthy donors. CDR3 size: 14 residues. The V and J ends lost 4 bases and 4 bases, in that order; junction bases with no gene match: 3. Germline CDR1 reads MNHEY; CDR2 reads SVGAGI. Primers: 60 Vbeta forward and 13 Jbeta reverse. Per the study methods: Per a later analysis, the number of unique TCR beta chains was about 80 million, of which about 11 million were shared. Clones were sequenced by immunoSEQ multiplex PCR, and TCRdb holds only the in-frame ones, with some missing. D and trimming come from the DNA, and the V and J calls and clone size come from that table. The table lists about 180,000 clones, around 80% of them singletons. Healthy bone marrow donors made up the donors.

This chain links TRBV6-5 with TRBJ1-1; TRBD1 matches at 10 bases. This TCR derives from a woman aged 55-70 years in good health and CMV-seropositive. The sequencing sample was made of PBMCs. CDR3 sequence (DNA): TGTGCCAGCAGTTCACGGACAGGGGGCACTGAAGCTTTCTTT. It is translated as CASSSRTGGTEAFF.